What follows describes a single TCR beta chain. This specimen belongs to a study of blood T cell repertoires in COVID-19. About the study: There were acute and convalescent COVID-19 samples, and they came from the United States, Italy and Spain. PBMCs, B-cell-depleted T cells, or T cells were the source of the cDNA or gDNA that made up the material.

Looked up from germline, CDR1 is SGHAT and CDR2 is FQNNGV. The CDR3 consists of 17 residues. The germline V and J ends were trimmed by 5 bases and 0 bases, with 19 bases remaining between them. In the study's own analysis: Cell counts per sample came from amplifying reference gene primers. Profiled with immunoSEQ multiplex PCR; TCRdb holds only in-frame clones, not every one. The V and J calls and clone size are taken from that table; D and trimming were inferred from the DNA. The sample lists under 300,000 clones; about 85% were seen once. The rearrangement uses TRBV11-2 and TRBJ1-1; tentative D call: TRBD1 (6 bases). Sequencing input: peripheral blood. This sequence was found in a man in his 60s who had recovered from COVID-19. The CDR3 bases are TGTGCCAGCAGCCGGGGGGGGGCAACCACCGTGAACACTGAAGCTTTCTTT. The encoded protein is CASSRGGATTVNTEAFF.